Below are 31 T cell receptor beta chains sequenced from a single sample in a study of low-dose radiotherapy and immunotherapy resistance in tumors. First-strand cDNA used TRAV- and TRBV-specific primers, covering alpha and beta chains. TCRs underwent approximately 20 PCR cycles of amplification with a constant-region primer and V-primer adapter. TCRdb called the reads again in MiXCR, with one record for every CDR3 protein. The sample consists of tens of thousands of distinct CDR3 sequences, just under 9.5% of them appearing once. Indicated time point: before trial treatment. Sequences were derived from PBMCs, sampled before treatment. The receptors stem from a male donor with prostate cancer.

This clonotype was counted ten times or more. The chain is built from TRBV4-3 and TRBJ2-1; D is unclear. This CDR3 contains 15 residues. V was pared by 0 bases and J by 10 bases, with 16 bases between. Looked up from germline, CDR1 is LGHNA and CDR2 is YSLEER. The CDR3 loop is CASSQDRLGSKEQFF. The CDR3 bases are TGCGCCAGCAGCCAAGATCGATTAGGCTCCAAAGAGCAGTTCTTC.

Many counts were recorded for this clonotype. The chain uses TRBV5-1 and TRBJ2-5; 12 bases map to TRBD2. The CDR3 has 15 amino acids. The V segment lost 4 bases and the J segment 6 bases; nucleotides outside the gene matches: 7. Germline CDR1 is SGHRS and CDR2 is YFSETQ. The CDR3 loop reads CASSRLAGDTKTQYF. CDR3 DNA sequence: TGCGCCAGCAGCCGACTAGCGGGAGATACCAAGACCCAGTACTTC.

This clonotype was picked up many times. The gene calls are TRBV4-3 and TRBJ2-3, with a possible D match to TRBD1 (6 bases). V was clipped by 0 bases and J by 4 bases, with 14 bases between them. Germline V gene lookup returns CDR1 LGHNA and CDR2 YSLEER. This CDR3 is built from 16 residues. Written as DNA, the CDR3 is TGCGCCAGCAGCCAAGAAAGGAGCAGGGGTTCAGATACGCAGTATTTT. It translates to CASSQERSRGSDTQYF.

The chain combines TRBV28 with TRBJ1-5; D not resolved. The germline gives CDR1 MDHEN, CDR2 SYDVKM. The CDR3 covers 13 residues. Deletions cut 11 bases from V and 1 base from J, with 12 bases between. As DNA, the CDR3 is TGTGCCGCAGACGGAGAAAGCAATCAGCCCCAGCATTTT. Translated: CAADGESNQPQHF.

This clonotype was counted at least ten times. The chain couples TRBV13 to TRBJ2-1; 10 bases line up with TRBD1. The CDR3 is 14 amino acids. Trimming cost V 7 bases and J 8 bases; bases outside gene matches: 8. Germline V gene data show CDR1 as PRHDT and CDR2 as FYEKMQ (reference sequence). The CDR3 nucleotides are TGTGCCAGCACCTACGAGACAGGGGGCGATGAGCAGTTCTTC. Its translation is CASTYETGGDEQFF.

This clonotype appeared many times. This chain uses TRBV5-4 with TRBJ2-2; D unresolved. Germline assignment: CDR1 SGHNT and CDR2 YYREEE (reference sequence). V was clipped by 0 bases and J by 4 bases, with 7 bases between them. The CDR3 contains 14 residues. This chain's CDR3 is CASSLDPITGELFF. The DNA of the CDR3 is TGTGCCAGCAGCTTGGATCCGATCACCGGGGAGCTGTTTTTT.

This clonotype was detected many times. V usage is TRBV6-5 and J usage is TRBJ1-4, with D possibly TRBD1 on 6 matching bases. Germline loops: CDR1 MNHEY, CDR2 SVGAGI. The CDR3 runs to 17 residues. V was clipped by 0 bases and J by 6 bases, with 17 bases between them. CDR3 in DNA: TGTGCCAGCAGTTACTCTGCTCGGCTGGGGGCGGATGAAAAACTGTTTTTT. This codes for CASSYSARLGADEKLFF.

This clonotype was observed at least ten times. This sequence joins TRBV19 and TRBJ1-5, with D perhaps TRBD1 (6 bases). The V end was cut by 8 bases, the J end by 1 base, with 15 bases between. This CDR3 spans 15 amino acids. CDR1 LNHDA and CDR2 SQIVND come from the germline V gene (reference sequence). This chain's CDR3 is CASEDSPRSNQPQHF. The CDR3 coding sequence is TGTGCCAGTGAGGACAGTCCGAGAAGCAATCAGCCCCAGCATTTT.

This clonotype was recorded at least ten times. CDR3 amino acids: CASSEALRNTEAFF. The CDR3 bases are TGTGCCAGCAGTGAAGCGCTTCGGAACACTGAAGCTTTCTTT. The chain couples TRBV2 to TRBJ1-1; D is unclear. Germline values: CDR1 SNHLY, CDR2 FYNNEI. The CDR3 totals 14 residues. V was pared by 0 bases and J by 1 base, with 6 bases between.

This clonotype was picked up many times. CDR3 in amino acids: CASSEAHKTGELFF. The CDR3 DNA sequence: TGTGCCAGCAGTGAAGCGCATAAAACCGGGGAGCTGTTTTTT. V usage is TRBV2 and J usage is TRBJ2-2; D not resolved. CDR3 length: 14 amino acids. From germline, CDR1 is SNHLY and CDR2 FYNNEI. The V end lost 0 bases, the J end lost 5 bases, and 7 bases lay between the germline ends.

The table lists this clonotype with many counts. The DNA of the CDR3 is TGTGCCAGCAGCCCCGTTATAGCGGGAGACCCCGGGGAGCTGTTTTTT. This gives the protein CASSPVIAGDPGELFF. The chain has TRBV28 and TRBJ2-2; 9 bases agree with TRBD2. Germline CDR1 and CDR2: MDHEN and SYDVKM. CDR3 length equals 16 residues. Trimming took 6 bases from V and 6 from J; bases not matched to a gene: 11.

This clonotype has only a few counts. The chain employs TRBV3-1 and TRBJ1-2; D unresolved. Germline loops: CDR1 LGHDT, CDR2 YNNKEL (reference sequence). Trimming left V 1 base short and J 8 bases short, with 5 bases between. The CDR3 is made up of 11 amino acids. Here the CDR3 DNA reads TGTGCCAGCAGCCAAGCGGGGGGCTACACCTTC. Amino acids: CASSQAGGYTF.

This clonotype has a count of ten or more. The chain joins TRBV29-1 to TRBJ2-5; no reliable D call. Germline V lookup: CDR1 SQVTM, CDR2 ANQGSEA. V lost 3 bases and J lost 1, with 9 bases in between. This CDR3 is built from 13 residues. The DNA of the CDR3 is TGCAGCGTTGATCGCGAGCCCCAAGAGACCCAGTACTTC. Translation gives CSVDREPQETQYF.

This clonotype has at least ten counts. This chain links TRBV7-9 with TRBJ2-7, with a possible D match to TRBD2 (7 bases). The V gene lost 5 bases and the J gene lost 2 bases, with 16 bases spanning the gap. This CDR3 region has 15 residues. Germline CDR1 and CDR2: SEHNR and FQNEAQ (reference sequence). CDR3 DNA: TGTGCCAGCAGCAACCACGGGGGGCTCGCCTACGAGCAGTACTTC. The encoded protein is CASSNHGGLAYEQYF.

This clonotype was counted ten times or more. The V call is TRBV6-2 or TRBV6-3, the J call TRBJ1-2; 10 bases match TRBD1. The CDR3 runs 13 residues. Germline V lookup: CDR1 MNHEY, CDR2 SVGEGT. V shed 5 bases, J shed 7 bases, and the junction held 4 bases outside the gene matches. CDR3 amino acids: CASSQTGGLGYTF. Written as DNA, the CDR3 is TGTGCCAGCAGTCAGACAGGGGGCCTTGGCTACACCTTC.

This clonotype was counted many times. The genes are TRBV11-2 and TRBJ2-3; 10 bases fit TRBD2. The CDR3 is 15 amino acids. The trim removed 5 bases at V and 1 base at J, leaving 3 bases unmatched. Germline V gene lookup returns CDR1 SGHAT and CDR2 FQNNGV. CDR3 protein: CASSTGLAGTDTQYF. CDR3 bases: TGTGCCAGCAGCACCGGACTAGCGGGCACAGATACGCAGTATTTT.

The sample holds many counts of this clonotype. V gene TRBV10-3 combines with J gene TRBJ2-7, with a possible D match to TRBD2 (7 bases). CDR1 is ENHRY, CDR2 SYGVKD, per germline. The CDR3 is 12 residues long. V lost 7 bases to trimming and J lost 6 bases, with 13 bases between them. The CDR3 nucleotides are TGTGCCATCAAAGCGGGACAAGCCGAGCAGTACTTC. Encoded protein: CAIKAGQAEQYF.

Many counts were recorded for this clonotype. The chain carries TRBV20-1 and TRBJ2-1; D is possibly TRBD2 (7 bases). Deletions cut 3 bases from V and 2 bases from J, with 14 bases between. CDR3 length: 15 amino acids. Per the germline V gene, CDR1 is DFQATT and CDR2 is SNEGSKA (reference sequence). CDR3 loop: CSASGTGGAYNEQFF. In DNA form, the CDR3 reads TGCAGTGCTAGTGGGACGGGGGGCGCCTACAATGAGCAGTTCTTC.

This clonotype turned up a few times. V is TRBV28 and J is TRBJ2-7, with no clear D. Between the trimmed V and J ends, which lost 5 bases and 3 bases, there was a span of 5 bases. Germline V gene data show CDR1 as MDHEN and CDR2 as SYDVKM. The CDR3 extends over 11 amino acids. CDR3: CASSELYEQYF. DNA of the CDR3: TGTGCCAGCAGTGAGCTCTACGAGCAGTACTTC.

This clonotype was found many times. The chain uses TRBV5-1 and TRBJ2-6, with TRBD2 matching over 10 bases. The CDR3 runs 18 residues. Germline values: CDR1 SGHRS, CDR2 YFSETQ. V lost 4 bases, J lost 0 bases, and 7 bases stayed unmatched. For the CDR3, the DNA is TGCGCCAGCAGCCCAGGACTAGCGGAGTACTCTGGGGCCAACGTCCTGACTTTC. Its protein is CASSPGLAEYSGANVLTF.

This clonotype was recorded many times. This chain connects TRBV3-1 to TRBJ2-3; 9 positions match TRBD2. The CDR3 consists of 14 residues. Trimming took 3 bases from V and 5 from J; bases not matched to a gene: 3. Germline values: CDR1 LGHDT, CDR2 YNNKEL (reference sequence). Here the CDR3 DNA reads TGTGCCAGCAGCCAGGTAGCGGGAGTAGATACGCAGTATTTT. Its translation is CASSQVAGVDTQYF.

This clonotype was detected ten times or more. This sequence joins TRBV7-3 and TRBJ1-2, with 7 positions matching TRBD1. The CDR3 is 13 residues long. J was trimmed by 5 bases and V by 4 bases; bases with no gene match: 4. Germline CDR1 SGHTA, CDR2 FQGTGA. CDR3 nucleotide sequence: TGTGCCAGCAGCTATACAGGGGTTTATGGCTACACCTTC. This translates into CASSYTGVYGYTF.

This clonotype came up a few times. The chain is built from TRBV4-3 and TRBJ2-7, with D maybe TRBD2 (5 bases). CDR3 size: 14 residues. Between the trimmed V and J ends, which lost 4 bases and 2 bases, there was a span of 12 bases. Germline CDR1 reads LGHNA; CDR2 reads YSLEER. The CDR3 nucleotides are TGCGCCAGCAGCCCCCAGGACTCACCCTACGAGCAGTACTTC. As protein: CASSPQDSPYEQYF.

This clonotype was detected many times. The chain has TRBV23-1 and TRBJ2-7, with a weak D call TRBD2 (6 bases). Being an ORF, TRBV23-1 has a function that is uncertain. Trimming took 4 bases from V and 5 from J, leaving 39 bases between them. The CDR3 runs to 22 residues. The CDR3 nucleotides are TGCGCCAGCAGTCCCTTGAGCCAGGAAAGGCCAGAACCCTATGTAGCGGACCACGAGCAGTACTTC. Translating it yields CASSPLSQERPEPYVADHEQYF.

This clonotype was seen ten or more times. CDR3 DNA sequence: TGTGCCAGTAGTATAGATCCTGGCAGGACCTACGAGCAGTACTTC. Its translation: CASSIDPGRTYEQYF. The chain combines TRBV19 with TRBJ2-7; D remains unclear. The CDR3 has 15 residues. Trimming took off 0 bases at V and 2 bases at J, with 11 bases between the two ends. CDR1 and CDR2 from the germline V gene are LNHDA and SQIVND (reference sequence). Complete variable domain (other parts from reference TRBV19 and TRBJ2-7): DGGITQSPKYLFRKEGQNVTLSCEQNLNHDAMYWYRQDPGQGLRLIYYSQIVNDFQKGDIAEGYSVSREKKESFPLTVTSAQKNPTAFYLCASSIDPGRTYEQYFGPGTRLTVT.

This clonotype was counted at least ten times. The rearrangement joins TRBV6-1 to TRBJ1-3; D gene unclear. The CDR3 runs 14 residues. Trimming cost V 1 base and J 4 bases, with 8 bases left between them. Germline CDR1 and CDR2: MNHNS and SASEGT. CDR3 loop: CASSEVPFGNTIYF. The CDR3 bases are TGTGCCAGCAGTGAAGTCCCATTCGGAAACACCATATATTTT.

As concerns this clonotype: A read error likely explains this, since a far larger clone differs by one base. The chain has TRBV11-2 and TRBJ2-7; maybe TRBD2 (6 bases). The CDR3 spans 14 residues. Trimming left V 1 base short and J 7 bases short, with 14 bases between. Germline lookup yields CDR1 SGHAT and CDR2 FQNNGV. DNA of the CDR3: TGTGCCAGCAGCTTAGCGGGAGCGGCCAATGAGCAGTACTTC. Its protein is CASSLAGAANEQYF.

This clonotype was picked up many times. CDR3 loop: CSARDYGRGLTGELFF. The CDR3 DNA reads TGCAGTGCTAGAGATTACGGGAGGGGGCTCACCGGGGAGCTGTTTTTT. This rearrangement joins TRBV20-1 to TRBJ2-2, with D possibly TRBD2 on 8 matching bases. This CDR3 is 16 amino acids long. V was shortened by 0 bases and J by 4 bases, with 15 bases between the two germline ends. Per the germline V gene, CDR1 is DFQATT and CDR2 is SNEGSKA (reference sequence).

This clonotype was observed at least ten times. The V call is TRBV20-1, the J call TRBJ1-6; no clear D. CDR1 is DFQATT, CDR2 SNEGSKA, per germline (reference sequence). The CDR3 spans 16 residues. Trimming pared 5 bases from V and 0 bases from J, leaving 14 bases between. The CDR3 is CSAPEGEGSYNSPLHF. DNA for the CDR3: TGCAGTGCTCCAGAGGGCGAGGGCTCCTATAATTCACCCCTCCACTTT.

The table lists this clonotype with many counts. V gene TRBV28 combines with J gene TRBJ2-1; TRBD1 aligns across 7 bases. The CDR3 loop spans 14 amino acids. The germline V gene encodes CDR1 MDHEN and CDR2 SYDVKM. V lost 5 bases, J lost 7 bases, and 8 bases stayed unmatched. The CDR3 DNA is TGTGCCAGCAGTACGGCTGGCAGGGGGAATGAGCAGTTCTTC. This gives the protein CASSTAGRGNEQFF.

This clonotype occurred many times. The genes are TRBV2 and TRBJ2-1; 7 bases are a match to TRBD1. V dropped 3 bases and J dropped 2; count of bases not matched to a gene: 10. The CDR3 runs to 17 residues. CDR1 SNHLY and CDR2 FYNNEI come from the germline V gene. CDR3 bases: TGTGCCAGCAGTGACCACAGGGGACCTACCCCCTACAATGAGCAGTTCTTC. Amino acids: CASSDHRGPTPYNEQFF.